These 20 T cell receptor beta chains came from one sample sequenced in a study of T cell changes during pregnancy in multiple sclerosis. Here immunoSEQ multiplex PCR was the method, and the copy in TCRdb shows in-frame clones only, minus some. The sample has roughly 68,000 clones, about 91% seen once; the top ten hold 1.1% to 1.5%. The material sequenced was peripheral blood, taken in the second trimester of pregnancy. All receptors derive from a female donor in good health, enrolled as a control in a pregnancy study.

V and J are TRBV7-7 and TRBJ2-7; maybe TRBD1 (5 bases). The CDR3 is made up of 13 amino acids. Between the trimmed V and J ends, which lost 5 bases and 5 bases, there was a span of 13 bases. Looked up from germline, CDR1 is SSHAT and CDR2 is FNYEAQ (reference sequence). The CDR3: CASSPAGSDEQYF. The DNA for the CDR3 is TGTGCCAGCAGCCCGGCAGGGTCCGACGAGCAGTACTTC. Looking up the rest from reference TRBV7-7 and TRBJ2-7 gives the full variable domain: GAGVSQSPRYKVTKRGQDVTLRCDPISSHATLYWYQQALGQGPEFLTYFNYEAQPDKSGLPSDRFSAERPEGSISTLTIQRTEQRDSAMYRCASSPAGSDEQYFGPGTRLTVT.

V and J are TRBV4-3 and TRBJ2-3, with 8 positions matching TRBD2. Trimming removed 0 bases from V and 4 bases from J; junction bases left unmatched: 6. The CDR3 runs 16 residues. CDR1 is LGHNA, CDR2 YSLEER, per germline. DNA of the CDR3: TGCGCCAGCAGCCAAGATTCCAGCGGGAGAGCAGATACGCAGTATTTT. This codes for CASSQDSSGRADTQYF.

This chain connects TRBV5-1 to TRBJ2-7; D is perhaps TRBD2 (7 bases). The germline V and J ends were trimmed by 2 bases and 0 bases, with 15 bases remaining between them. The CDR3 runs 16 residues. Germline loops: CDR1 SGHRS, CDR2 YFSETQ. CDR3 residues: CASSFRGAESSYEQYF. CDR3 DNA sequence: TGCGCCAGCAGCTTCCGGGGGGCGGAGAGCTCCTACGAGCAGTACTTC. Using reference TRBV5-1 and TRBJ2-7 for the parts outside the CDR3, the full variable domain is KAGVTQTPRYLIKTRGQQVTLSCSPISGHRSVSWYQQTPGQGLQFLFEYFSETQRNKGNFPGRFSGRQFSNSRSEMNVSTLELGDSALYLCASSFRGAESSYEQYFGPGTRLTVT.

In its sample, this clone was seen a few times. The rearrangement uses TRBV25-1 and TRBJ1-2; TRBD1 agrees at 7 bases. Unmatched junction bases numbered 13, after V lost 3 bases and J lost 6 bases. The CDR3 spans 16 residues. Germline assignment: CDR1 MGHDK and CDR2 SYGVNS. CDR3 sequence: CASSDTTGRREDGYTF. The DNA for the CDR3 is TGTGCCAGCAGTGATACGACAGGGCGAAGGGAAGATGGCTACACCTTC.

V usage is TRBV6-4 and J usage is TRBJ2-3, with TRBD2 identical over 10 bases. The CDR3 length is 17 residues. V lost 3 bases and J lost 0; bases outside the gene matches: 6. CDR1 and CDR2 (germline): MRHNA, SNTAGT. The CDR3 reads CASSEASGSASTDTQYF. CDR3 in DNA: TGTGCCAGCAGTGAGGCTAGCGGGAGTGCTAGCACAGATACGCAGTATTTT.

This clone was observed a single time. The V call is TRBV9, the J call TRBJ2-3, with 9 bases identical to TRBD1. Germline lookup yields CDR1 SGDLS and CDR2 YYNGEE. The J segment lost 4 bases and the V segment lost 5 bases, leaving 5 bases of the junction unmatched. The CDR3 sequence is 14 residues long. The CDR3 is CASSRQGGADTQYF. For the CDR3, the DNA is TGTGCCAGCAGTCGACAGGGGGGGGCAGATACGCAGTATTTT.

The chain uses TRBV14 and TRBJ2-5; the match to TRBD1 covers 8 bases. The CDR3 length is 16 residues. With 4 bases clipped from V and 3 bases from J, the junction kept 10 bases outside the gene matches. Germline assignment: CDR1 SGHDN and CDR2 FVKESK. This CDR3 is CASSRRARGREETQYF. DNA for the CDR3: TGTGCCAGCAGCCGGAGGGCCAGGGGGCGTGAAGAGACCCAGTACTTC.

This clone was seen only a few times. At the DNA level, this CDR3 is encoded by other sequences in the same sample as well. This rearrangement joins TRBV5-6 to TRBJ1-2, with 7 nucleotides matching TRBD1. This CDR3 has 13 residues. Germline V lookup: CDR1 SGHDT, CDR2 YYEEEE. V lost 4 bases, J lost 4 bases, and 4 bases stayed unmatched. The CDR3 here is CASSTGTAYGYTF. The CDR3 coding sequence is TGTGCCAGCAGCACCGGGACAGCCTATGGCTACACCTTC.

This sequence joins TRBV28 and TRBJ2-5; D is unresolved. Trimming took off 3 bases at V and 3 bases at J, with 14 bases between the two ends. Germline V gene sequence: CDR1 MDHEN, CDR2 SYDVKM. The CDR3 length is 15 residues. CDR3 nucleotide sequence: TGTGCCAGCAGTTTTGGTATACTCCTAAAAGAGACCCAGTACTTC. This gives the protein CASSFGILLKETQYF. Combining the CDR3 with reference TRBV28 and TRBJ2-5 gives the whole variable domain DVKVTQSSRYLVKRTGEKVFLECVQDMDHENMFWYRQDPGLGLRLIYFSYDVKMKEKGDIPEGYSVSREKKERFSLILESASTNQTSMYLCASSFGILLKETQYFGPGTRLLVL.

V is TRBV5-1 and J is TRBJ1-4; possible D gene TRBD1, 6 bases. Germline V gene lookup returns CDR1 SGHRS and CDR2 YFSETQ. Trimming removed 2 bases at V and 5 bases at J, with 13 bases between. The CDR3 extends over 15 amino acids. CDR3 sequence: CASSFSGVGNEKLFF. The CDR3 nucleotides are TGCGCCAGCAGCTTTTCAGGGGTGGGGAATGAAAAACTGTTTTTT.

The chain is built from TRBV13 and TRBJ2-7; 8 bases agree with TRBD1. CDR1 PRHDT and CDR2 FYEKMQ come from the germline V gene (reference sequence). The CDR3 length is 16 residues. The V and J ends lost 5 bases and 2 bases, in that order; junction bases with no gene match: 11. The CDR3 coding sequence is TGTGCCAGCAGCCCGGGAACCGGGACAGGCGCCTACGAGCAGTACTTC. Translation gives CASSPGTGTGAYEQYF.

The chain combines TRBV29-1 with TRBJ2-7, with 9 bases fitting TRBD1. J gave up 5 bases and V 7 bases, and 15 bases lay outside the gene matches. Germline CDR1 and CDR2: SQVTM and ANQGSEA. CDR3 size: 15 residues. CDR3 region: CSAATGGPSVNEQYF. DNA for the CDR3: TGCAGCGCAGCCACAGGGGGCCCAAGTGTCAACGAGCAGTACTTC.

This sequence joins TRBV29-1 and TRBJ2-7; 8 nucleotides align to TRBD2. Germline CDR1 is SQVTM and CDR2 is ANQGSEA. The CDR3 has 12 residues. With V trimmed by 6 bases and J by 4 bases, 5 bases remained unmatched. The CDR3 is CSVELAEYEQYF. CDR3 DNA sequence: TGCAGCGTAGAACTAGCGGAATACGAGCAGTACTTC.

J is TRBJ1-2 and V is TRBV7-9; D is possibly TRBD1 (6 bases). Germline lookup yields CDR1 SEHNR and CDR2 FQNEAQ (reference sequence). This CDR3 comprises 13 residues. Trimming pared 5 bases from V and 7 bases from J, leaving 14 bases between. The CDR3 sequence is CASSRLSGAGYTF. The CDR3 nucleotides are TGTGCCAGCAGCCGCCTCTCAGGGGCTGGCTACACCTTC.

V and J are TRBV4-1 and TRBJ2-1; 13 bases agree with TRBD2. V lost 2 bases to trimming and J lost 4 bases; unmatched junction nucleotides: 2. CDR3 length: 16 amino acids. In germline, CDR1 is MGHRA, CDR2 YSYEKL. The CDR3 loop reads CASSQWTSGGYNEQFF. In nucleotides, the CDR3 is TGCGCCAGCAGCCAATGGACTAGCGGGGGATACAATGAGCAGTTCTTC.

The chain links TRBV30 to TRBJ2-3; a possible D gene is TRBD2 (7 bases). The CDR3 length is 14 residues. Germline V CDR1 and CDR2: GTSNPN, SVGIG (reference sequence). Trimming pared 5 bases from V and 1 base from J, leaving 13 bases between. CDR3 sequence: CAWDRGRGTDTQYF. In DNA, the CDR3 is TGTGCCTGGGATAGGGGGAGGGGCACAGATACGCAGTATTTT.

This chain uses TRBV5-6 with TRBJ2-5, with D unresolved. This CDR3 is 13 amino acids long. V lost 0 bases and J lost 5, with 8 bases in between. Germline CDR1 is SGHDT and CDR2 is YYEEEE. This chain's CDR3 is CASSLDFWETQYF. CDR3 sequence (DNA): TGTGCCAGCAGCTTGGACTTTTGGGAGACCCAGTACTTC. Complete variable domain (other parts from reference TRBV5-6 and TRBJ2-5): DAGVTQSPTHLIKTRGQQVTLRCSPKSGHDTVSWYQQALGQGPQFIFQYYEEEERQRGNFPDRFSGHQFPNYSSELNVNALLLGDSALYLCASSLDFWETQYFGPGTRLLVL.

V and J are TRBV27 and TRBJ2-7; TRBD1 might be the D (7 bases). Looked up from germline, CDR1 is MNHEY and CDR2 is SMNVEV (reference sequence). The CDR3 length is 15 residues. The V and J ends lost 10 bases and 2 bases respectively, with 21 bases between them. CDR3 sequence (DNA): TGTGCCACCTCCTTTTCGCGGGACAGAGCCTACGAGCAGTACTTC. Encoded protein: CATSFSRDRAYEQYF.

The rearrangement uses TRBV6-6 and TRBJ2-5; D might be TRBD2 (5 bases). The CDR3 extends over 15 amino acids. The V and J ends lost 7 bases and 0 bases respectively, with 15 bases between them. Germline assignment: CDR1 MNHNY and CDR2 SVGAGI (reference sequence). The CDR3 spells CASINFGVHQETQYF. For the CDR3, the DNA is TGTGCCAGCATTAACTTCGGGGTCCACCAAGAGACCCAGTACTTC.

The chain employs TRBV6-5 and TRBJ2-3; 10 bases align to TRBD2. This CDR3 has 16 amino acids. Germline CDR1 is MNHEY and CDR2 is SVGAGI. The V gene end was trimmed by 2 bases and the J gene end by 2 bases; junction bases not matched to a gene: 4. As DNA, the CDR3 is TGTGCCAGCAGTTACCTAGCGGGGGTACTCACAGATACGCAGTATTTT. This sequence encodes CASSYLAGVLTDTQYF.